These 30 T cell receptor beta chains came from one sample sequenced in a study of blood T cell repertoires in COVID-19. Produced via immunoSEQ multiplex PCR; TCRdb's table is partial and in-frame only. The profile shows roughly 290,000 clones, around 90% of them singletons. The sample was peripheral blood. These receptors all come from a woman between 25 and 40 years old with COVID-19, enrolled during active disease.

This clone occurred once. Here the CDR3 DNA reads TGCGCCAGCAGCCCCAGGAGGGGGAACACCGGGGAGCTGTTTTTT. Its protein is CASSPRRGNTGELFF. The chain couples TRBV5-1 to TRBJ2-2, with D perhaps matching TRBD2 (6 bases). V gave up 4 bases and J gave up 1 base, with 11 bases separating them. This CDR3 has 15 residues. In germline, CDR1 is SGHRS, CDR2 YFSETQ.

The rearrangement uses TRBV5-4 and TRBJ2-1; 11 positions match TRBD2. The CDR3 has 15 amino acids. Per germline, CDR1 SGHNT and CDR2 YYREEE (reference sequence). The V gene end was trimmed by 2 bases and the J gene end by 8 bases; junction bases not matched to a gene: 6. CDR3 coding DNA: TGTGCCAGCAGCTTAACTAGCGGGAGTATCGATGAGCAGTTCTTC. Amino acid sequence: CASSLTSGSIDEQFF.

This sequence joins TRBV5-6 and TRBJ2-1; no firm D call. There are 15 residues in the CDR3. V lost 4 bases, J lost 0 bases, and 11 bases lay in between. Germline values: CDR1 SGHDT, CDR2 YYEEEE. The chain's CDR3 is CASSRLRSSYNEQFF. The CDR3 nucleotides read TGTGCCAGCAGCCGGCTACGGAGCTCCTACAATGAGCAGTTCTTC.

This sequence joins TRBV2 and TRBJ2-7; possible D gene TRBD2, 6 bases. CDR1 is SNHLY, CDR2 FYNNEI, per germline. With 0 bases removed from V and 6 bases from J, the gap between germline ends came to 6 bases. The CDR3 runs 12 residues. Written as DNA, the CDR3 is TGTGCCAGCAGTGAAGCGGGAGGCGAGCAGTACTTC. This translates into CASSEAGGEQYF.

The rearrangement links TRBV6-5 to TRBJ2-7; 13 bases fit TRBD2. The CDR3 totals 15 residues. Looked up from germline, CDR1 is MNHEY and CDR2 is SVGAGI. Trimming removed 6 bases from V and 7 bases from J; junction bases left unmatched: 9. This CDR3 is CASSPRTSGSWEQYF. DNA of the CDR3: TGTGCCAGCAGCCCAAGGACTAGCGGGAGTTGGGAGCAGTACTTC.

The chain has TRBV5-4 and TRBJ2-7; 9 bases are a match to TRBD1. The CDR3 sequence is 14 residues long. V was clipped by 4 bases and J by 0 bases; unmatched bases: 2. From germline, CDR1 is SGHNT and CDR2 YYREEE (reference sequence). The CDR3 spells CASSPQGASYEQYF. CDR3 coding DNA: TGTGCCAGCAGCCCACAGGGGGCCTCCTACGAGCAGTACTTC.

The CDR3 reads CACSKGDTEAFF. Written as DNA, the CDR3 is TGTGCCTGCTCGAAGGGGGACACTGAAGCTTTCTTT. This rearrangement joins TRBV2 to TRBJ1-1; TRBD1 is a possible D gene (6 bases). The CDR3 has 12 amino acids. Trimming stripped 11 bases from V and 3 bases from J, with 13 bases between. Germline lookup yields CDR1 SNHLY and CDR2 FYNNEI. Full variable domain (outside the CDR3, taken from reference TRBV2 and TRBJ1-1): EPEVTQTPSHQVTQMGQEVILRCVPISNHLYFYWYRQILGQKVEFLVSFYNNEISEKSEIFDDQFSVERPDGSNFTLKIRSTKLEDSAMYFCACSKGDTEAFFGQGTRLTVV.

The J gene is TRBJ2-1, the V gene TRBV9; TRBD2 agrees at 10 bases. The CDR3 runs to 15 residues. The V segment lost 0 bases and the J segment 12 bases; nucleotides outside the gene matches: 9. CDR1 and CDR2 (germline): SGDLS, YYNGEE. CDR3 protein: CASSVVAGGTGGQFF. DNA for the CDR3: TGTGCCAGCAGCGTAGTAGCGGGAGGCACGGGGGGGCAGTTCTTC. The variable domain in full, with the rest retrieved from reference TRBV9 and TRBJ2-1, is DSGVTQTPKHLITATGQRVTLRCSPRSGDLSVYWYQQSLDQGLQFLIQYYNGEERAKGNILERFSAQQFPDLHSELNLSSLELGDSALYFCASSVVAGGTGGQFFGPGTRLTVL.

The chain recombines TRBV9 with TRBJ2-1; tentative D call: TRBD2 (6 bases). The germline CDR1 and CDR2 sequences are SGDLS and YYNGEE. Trimming took off 2 bases at V and 5 bases at J, with 11 bases between the two ends. The CDR3 extends over 14 amino acids. The CDR3: CASSVSGLNNEQFF. The CDR3 DNA reads TGTGCCAGCAGCGTTAGCGGATTAAACAATGAGCAGTTCTTC.

The J gene is TRBJ2-2, the V gene TRBV5-5; D not resolved. The V and J ends lost 3 bases and 1 base respectively, with 10 bases between them. The V gene's germline CDR1 is SGHKS and CDR2 YYEKEE (reference sequence). The CDR3 covers 15 residues. For the CDR3, the DNA is TGTGCCAGCAGCTACGGGTGGGTGAACACCGGGGAGCTGTTTTTT. Residues: CASSYGWVNTGELFF. Full variable domain (remainder filled in from reference TRBV5-5 and TRBJ2-2): DAGVTQSPTHLIKTRGQQVTLRCSPISGHKSVSWYQQVLGQGPQFIFQYYEKEERGRGNFPDRFSARQFPNYSSELNVNALLLGDSALYLCASSYGWVNTGELFFGEGSRLTVL.

This chain connects TRBV5-4 to TRBJ2-6; 8 bases agree with TRBD1. The CDR3 runs to 18 residues. The V gene end was trimmed by 3 bases and the J gene end by 0 bases; junction bases not matched to a gene: 8. The germline V gene encodes CDR1 SGHNT and CDR2 YYREEE (reference sequence). The CDR3 nucleotides read TGTGCCAGCAGCTCAACCGGGACAGGACCCTCTGGGGCCAACGTCCTGACTTTC. Translation gives CASSSTGTGPSGANVLTF.

The genes are TRBV7-2 and TRBJ1-5, with D maybe TRBD1 (5 bases). This CDR3 has 15 amino acids. V lost 1 base and J 0 bases, leaving 7 bases between the germline ends. Germline V lookup: CDR1 SGHTA, CDR2 FQGNSA. Here the CDR3 DNA reads TGTGCCAGCAGCTTAGTCGGGGGTAGCAATCAGCCCCAGCATTTT. Its translation is CASSLVGGSNQPQHF.

This clone was picked up a small number of times. This chain joins TRBV5-1 and TRBJ1-2, with 7 bases fitting TRBD1. This CDR3 has 15 residues. The V segment lost 4 bases and the J segment 4 bases; nucleotides outside the gene matches: 10. The germline V gene has CDR1 SGHRS and CDR2 YFSETQ. For the CDR3, the DNA is TGCGCCAGCAGCCGAGAAGCCGGGACAGCCTATGGCTACACCTTC. Amino acids: CASSREAGTAYGYTF.

The chain couples TRBV7-9 to TRBJ1-1, with TRBD1 identical over 8 bases. Trimming took 5 bases from V and 5 from J; bases not matched to a gene: 10. The length of the CDR3 is 15 residues. Germline CDR1 is SEHNR and CDR2 is FQNEAQ (reference sequence). The CDR3 nucleotides are TGTGCCAGCAGCCGATACAGGGGGGATGGTACTGAAGCTTTCTTT. The encoded protein is CASSRYRGDGTEAFF.

The chain is built from TRBV5-8 and TRBJ1-5; 10 nucleotides agree with TRBD1. CDR3 length: 16 amino acids. V trimming: 3 bases; J trimming: 6 bases; junction bases outside the gene matches: 9. CDR1 SGHTS and CDR2 YDEGEE come from the germline V gene. CDR3 in DNA: TGTGCCAGCAGCTCCTGGACAGGGGGGTTTGTTCAGCCCCAGCATTTT. Translating it yields CASSSWTGGFVQPQHF.

The chain has TRBV15 and TRBJ1-2; D is unresolved. Germline V gives CDR1 LNHNV, CDR2 YYDKDF (reference sequence). The CDR3 contains 15 residues. Trimming took off 0 bases at V and 4 bases at J, with 12 bases between the two ends. The CDR3 spells CATSRDIYIPYGYTF. In DNA form, the CDR3 reads TGTGCCACCAGCAGAGATATATATATTCCCTATGGCTACACCTTC.

The V and J genes are TRBV4-2 and TRBJ2-7; TRBD2 matches 7 bases. The CDR3 loop spans 15 amino acids. V trimming: 4 bases; J trimming: 3 bases; junction bases outside the gene matches: 9. Germline loops: CDR1 LGHNA, CDR2 YNFKEQ. As DNA, the CDR3 is TGTGCCAGCAGCCCCTCTACTAGCGAGTTCTACGAGCAGTACTTC. This sequence encodes CASSPSTSEFYEQYF.

This sequence joins TRBV11-2 and TRBJ2-5; 13 nucleotides agree with TRBD2. With 5 bases clipped from V and 4 bases from J, the junction kept 7 bases outside the gene matches. The CDR3 runs to 16 residues. Germline V gene data show CDR1 as SGHAT and CDR2 as FQNNGV. The CDR3 DNA reads TGTGCCAGCAGCCCCACTAGCGGGAGGGCCTTAGAGACCCAGTACTTC. It specifies CASSPTSGRALETQYF.

CDR3 loop: CARSLKKGTYMNTEAFF. For the CDR3, the DNA is TGTGCCAGAAGCCTAAAAAAAGGGACTTATATGAACACTGAAGCTTTCTTT. The gene calls are TRBV7-5 and TRBJ1-1. TRBV7-5 represents a pseudogene. This CDR3 is built from 17 residues.

The CDR3 nucleotides read TGCGCCAGCAGCTTGGAAAGGGGAAATGAGCAGTTCTTC. Translation gives CASSLERGNEQFF. V usage is TRBV5-1 and J usage is TRBJ2-1; weak D call: TRBD1 (5 bases). The CDR3 extends over 13 amino acids. In germline, CDR1 is SGHRS, CDR2 YFSETQ. Trimming removed 0 bases at V and 7 bases at J, with 8 bases between.

The chain links TRBV30 to TRBJ2-5; TRBD1 matches at 7 bases. After removal of 4 bases from V and 2 bases from J, the junction contained 7 bases not matched to a gene. This CDR3 has 14 residues. The germline CDR1 and CDR2 sequences are GTSNPN and SVGIG (reference sequence). CDR3 in DNA: TGTGCCTGGACCCTCGGACAGGTTCAAGAGACCCAGTACTTC. As protein: CAWTLGQVQETQYF.

The J gene is TRBJ2-5, the V gene TRBV7-8; a possible D gene is TRBD1 (5 bases). The germline V and J ends were trimmed by 7 bases and 7 bases, with 19 bases remaining between them. Germline assignment: CDR1 SGHVS and CDR2 FQNEAQ. The CDR3 has 14 amino acids. The CDR3 here is CASTGNTGRRTQYF. Here the CDR3 DNA reads TGTGCCAGCACAGGGAACACCGGGCGAAGGACCCAGTACTTC.

This chain uses TRBV14 with TRBJ2-7; TRBD1 agrees at 8 bases. The CDR3 consists of 15 residues. Germline assignment: CDR1 SGHDN and CDR2 FVKESK. Losses at the gene ends were 1 base for V and 5 bases for J; bases not matched to a gene: 7. In DNA, the CDR3 is TGTGCCAGCAGCCAAGTTACCGGGACAGGAGACGAGCAGTACTTC. It specifies CASSQVTGTGDEQYF.

The rearrangement uses TRBV9 and TRBJ1-2, with D hard to call. The ends were cut back, 0 bases at V and 4 bases at J, with 7 bases in the middle. The CDR3 runs to 13 residues. Germline V lookup: CDR1 SGDLS, CDR2 YYNGEE. The CDR3 reads CASSVDAGYGYTF. The CDR3 coding sequence is TGTGCCAGCAGCGTAGATGCGGGCTATGGCTACACCTTC. The full variable domain, its missing parts supplied by reference TRBV9 and TRBJ1-2, is DSGVTQTPKHLITATGQRVTLRCSPRSGDLSVYWYQQSLDQGLQFLIQYYNGEERAKGNILERFSAQQFPDLHSELNLSSLELGDSALYFCASSVDAGYGYTFGSGTRLTVV.

This chain joins TRBV12-5 and TRBJ2-5; 8 bases align to TRBD1. The J segment lost 5 bases and the V segment lost 2 bases, leaving 13 bases of the junction unmatched. The CDR3 contains 17 residues. CDR1 is LGHNT, CDR2 FRNRAP, per germline. This chain's CDR3 is CASGLFDNGQGRETQYF. The CDR3 DNA sequence: TGTGCTAGTGGTTTGTTCGATAACGGACAGGGTAGGGAGACCCAGTACTTC.

V is TRBV5-1 and J is TRBJ2-3, with D hard to call. Germline CDR1 SGHRS, CDR2 YFSETQ. The V and J ends lost 4 bases and 6 bases respectively, with 15 bases between them. The CDR3 length is 14 residues. The CDR3 DNA reads TGCGCCAGCAGCCCTGAAAGGCGGAAGGATACGCAGTATTTT. This sequence encodes CASSPERRKDTQYF.

The chain combines TRBV15 with TRBJ1-6, with D perhaps matching TRBD1 (5 bases). The CDR3 contains 15 residues. CDR1 and CDR2 (germline): LNHNV, YYDKDF (reference sequence). With 3 bases removed from V and 10 bases from J, the gap between germline ends came to 16 bases. The CDR3 DNA follows: TGTGCCACCAGCAGTCAAAGGACAACAGACTCACCCCTCCACTTT. This translates into CATSSQRTTDSPLHF.

CDR3 in amino acids: CASSPGQNYGYTF. The CDR3 DNA reads TGTGCCAGCAGCCCGGGACAGAACTATGGCTACACCTTC. The chain uses TRBV7-2 and TRBJ1-2, with TRBD1 matching over 7 bases. The germline gives CDR1 SGHTA, CDR2 FQGNSA. V dropped 5 bases and J dropped 2; count of bases not matched to a gene: 2. The CDR3 spans 13 residues. Full variable domain (outside the CDR3, taken from reference TRBV7-2 and TRBJ1-2): GAGVSQSPSNKVTEKGKDVELRCDPISGHTALYWYRQSLGQGLEFLIYFQGNSAPDKSGLPSDRFSAERTGGSVSTLTIQRTQQEDSAVYLCASSPGQNYGYTFGSGTRLTVV.

The chain carries TRBV19 and TRBJ2-3; a weak D match, TRBD2 (5 bases). CDR1 is LNHDA and CDR2 is SQIVND in the germline V gene (reference sequence). With 6 bases removed from V and 2 bases from J, the gap between germline ends came to 15 bases. The CDR3 totals 15 residues. This chain's CDR3 is CASSPLRGHTDTQYF. The CDR3 nucleotides are TGTGCCAGTAGCCCCCTAAGAGGGCACACAGATACGCAGTATTTT.

This chain links TRBV30 with TRBJ2-7, with 7 bases fitting TRBD1. The J segment lost 3 bases and the V segment lost 4 bases, leaving 6 bases of the junction unmatched. The CDR3 runs 13 residues. The germline gives CDR1 GTSNPN, CDR2 SVGIG (reference sequence). CDR3 sequence (DNA): TGTGCCTGGACACAGGGGAGCGGCTACGAGCAGTACTTC. It yields the protein CAWTQGSGYEQYF.